Presented here are 26 T cell receptor beta chains from one specimen sequenced in a study of blood T cells in healthy people across ages. The authors ran a second PCR of 7 to 11 cycles using a sample-barcoded 5' primer and a J-beta primer mix. Using its own MiXCR run on the 5' RACE reads, TCRdb lists one record per CDR3 protein. The sample has roughly 640,000 distinct CDR3 sequences, around 31% seen once. Sample: blood. The receptors originated from a woman of 80 years or more in good health.

This clonotype occurred many times. This chain uses TRBV6-5 with TRBJ2-3; 7 nucleotides match TRBD2. The CDR3 length is 15 residues. Germline CDR1 is MNHEY and CDR2 is SVGAGI. The ends lost 4 bases at V and 5 bases at J; junction bases unmatched: 9. As DNA, the CDR3 is TGTGCCAGCAGTTGGGAGGGGCGTGCTGGAGATACGCAGTATTTT. Its translation: CASSWEGRAGDTQYF.

CDR3 DNA sequence: TGTGCCAGCAGCTTTGGACAGGAGGACACCGGGGAGCTGTTTTTT. This codes for CASSFGQEDTGELFF. The rearrangement links TRBV11-1 to TRBJ2-2, with 7 nucleotides matching TRBD1. Germline V gene lookup returns CDR1 SGHAT and CDR2 FQDESV (reference sequence). The CDR3 runs 15 residues. The V gene end was trimmed by 3 bases and the J gene end by 3 bases; junction bases not matched to a gene: 4. The full variable domain, in which reference TRBV11-1 and TRBJ2-2 provide the parts outside the CDR3, is EAEVAQSPRYKITEKSQAVAFWCDPISGHATLYWYRQILGQGPELLVQFQDESVVDDSQLPKDRFSAERLKGVDSTLKIQPAELGDSAMYLCASSFGQEDTGELFFGEGSRLTVL.

Note on this clonotype: This may be a read error: a much more frequent sequence differs by one nucleotide. The chain has TRBV5-6 and TRBJ2-7, with 7 bases lining up with TRBD1. Germline-derived CDR1 and CDR2 are SGHDT and YYEEEE. This CDR3 contains 15 residues. J was trimmed by 3 bases and V by 0 bases; bases with no gene match: 6. The CDR3 sequence: CASSLEQGYCYEQYF. CDR3 nucleotide sequence: TGTGCCAGCAGCTTGGAACAGGGGTACTGCTACGAGCAGTACTTC.

This clonotype was detected a few times. This may arise from a read error, as a much more abundant clone is one base away. V is TRBV20-1 and J is TRBJ1-6, with TRBD1 matching over 9 bases. Germline CDR1 reads DFQATT; CDR2 reads SNEGSKA (reference sequence). The CDR3 consists of 15 residues. V gave up 1 base and J gave up 7 bases; unmatched junction bases: 5. The CDR3 region is CSARGGGQGNSPLHF. CDR3 in DNA: TGCAGTGCTAGAGGTGGGGGACAGGGCAATTCACCCCTCCACTTT.

As regards this clonotype: Being one base from a much bigger clone, this may be a read error. The V and J genes are TRBV3-1 and TRBJ1-1; 10 positions agree with TRBD1. The CDR3 runs to 15 residues. With V trimmed by 1 base and J by 11 bases, 10 bases remained unmatched. The germline V gene encodes CDR1 LGHDT and CDR2 YNNKEL (reference sequence). The CDR3 coding sequence is TGTGCCAGCAGCCAAGCACCGGGACAGGGGCTTGCGGCTTTCTTT. Translation gives CASSQAPGQGLAAFF.

V gene TRBV7-6 combines with J gene TRBJ1-1; 8 nucleotides match TRBD1. CDR3 size: 14 residues. With V trimmed by 6 bases and J by 4 bases, 7 bases remained unmatched. Germline CDR1 reads SGHVS; CDR2 reads FNYEAQ. Written as DNA, the CDR3 is TGTGCCAGCAGTCGCCAGGGGGCGAGCACTGAAGCTTTCTTT. Its protein is CASSRQGASTEAFF.

With respect to this clonotype: The junction does not match germline at one end; this may be a read error. V gene TRBV5-1 combines with J gene TRBJ2-3; D is perhaps TRBD1 or TRBD2 (6 bases each). Germline V lookup: CDR1 SGHRS, CDR2 YFSETQ. CDR3 length equals 15 residues. The CDR3 DNA follows: TGCGCCAACAGCCGGGACGGGGGCTACACAGATACGCAGTATTTT. Its protein is CANSRDGGYTDTQYF.

This clonotype has only a few counts. The chain couples TRBV20-1 to TRBJ1-6; D is perhaps TRBD1 (6 bases). Germline lookup yields CDR1 DFQATT and CDR2 SNEGSKA (reference sequence). The CDR3 is 15 amino acids. Trimming cost V 1 base and J 8 bases, with 15 bases left between them. CDR3 region: CSARVGDTRDSPLHF. The CDR3 bases are TGCAGTGCTAGAGTAGGGGACACCCGCGATTCACCCCTCCACTTT.

This clonotype came up many times. The J gene is TRBJ2-1, the V gene TRBV7-2; 10 nucleotides align to TRBD2. This CDR3 contains 15 residues. V lost 3 bases and J lost 6; bases outside the gene matches: 5. In germline, CDR1 is SGHTA, CDR2 FQGNSA. DNA for the CDR3: TGTGCCAGCAGCTTCGTTAGCGGGGGGCCCAATGAGCAGTTCTTC. Translation: CASSFVSGGPNEQFF. The variable domain in full, with the rest retrieved from reference TRBV7-2 and TRBJ2-1, is GAGVSQSPSNKVTEKGKDVELRCDPISGHTALYWYRQSLGQGLEFLIYFQGNSAPDKSGLPSDRFSAERTGGSVSTLTIQRTQQEDSAVYLCASSFVSGGPNEQFFGPGTRLTVL.

This clonotype was observed at least ten times. The CDR3 sequence is CSGVRDARNEQFF. CDR3 nucleotides: TGCAGCGGGGTACGGGACGCTAGAAATGAGCAGTTCTTC. The chain couples TRBV20-1 to TRBJ2-1; D possibly matches TRBD1 or TRBD2 (5 bases each). Per the germline V gene, CDR1 is DFQATT and CDR2 is SNEGSKA (reference sequence). This CDR3 has 13 residues.

There are many counts of this clonotype. The rearrangement uses TRBV20-1 and TRBJ1-5, with a possible D match to TRBD1 (6 bases). The CDR3 sequence is 15 residues long. Germline V gene sequence: CDR1 DFQATT, CDR2 SNEGSKA (reference sequence). V was clipped by 6 bases and J by 4 bases, with 19 bases between them. CDR3 in amino acids: CSATQTGRWNQPQHF. The CDR3 DNA reads TGCAGTGCAACCCAAACAGGGCGGTGGAATCAGCCCCAGCATTTT.

This clonotype was seen at least ten times. The chain uses TRBV6-2 or TRBV6-3 and TRBJ2-5, with 10 positions matching TRBD1. Trimming cost V 9 bases and J 5 bases; bases outside gene matches: 9. Germline V gives CDR1 MNHEY, CDR2 SVGEGT. CDR3 length: 14 amino acids. For the CDR3, the DNA is TGTGCCAGTACGGACAGGGGGTACGGGGAGACCCAGTACTTC. Translating it yields CASTDRGYGETQYF.

In its sample, this clonotype was seen a few times. J is TRBJ1-5 and V is TRBV5-6; TRBD1 aligns across 9 bases. The length of the CDR3 is 15 residues. CDR1 is SGHDT, CDR2 YYEEEE, per germline. V trimming: 4 bases; J trimming: 3 bases; junction bases outside the gene matches: 5. The CDR3 spells CASSADRGDNQPQHF. In DNA, the CDR3 is TGTGCCAGCAGCGCGGACAGGGGAGACAATCAGCCCCAGCATTTT. Full variable domain (missing parts from reference TRBV5-6 and TRBJ1-5): DAGVTQSPTHLIKTRGQQVTLRCSPKSGHDTVSWYQQALGQGPQFIFQYYEEEERQRGNFPDRFSGHQFPNYSSELNVNALLLGDSALYLCASSADRGDNQPQHFGDGTRLSIL.

Of note for this clonotype: One junction end disagrees with the germline gene, perhaps due to a read error. The rearrangement joins TRBV7-3 to TRBJ2-1; D is unclear. Germline CDR1 SGHTA, CDR2 FQGTGA. This CDR3 comprises 15 residues. The CDR3 loop reads CASSPTMSSYNERFF. The CDR3 DNA follows: TGTGCCAGCAGCCCGACCATGAGCTCCTACAATGAGCGGTTCTTC.

On this clonotype itself: A much bigger clone sits one base away, suggesting this may be a read error. V is TRBV9 and J is TRBJ2-1, with TRBD1 matching over 8 bases. The CDR3 runs 15 residues. Germline values: CDR1 SGDLS, CDR2 YYNGEE. CDR3 sequence reads: CTSSAGGNPYNEQFF. The CDR3 nucleotides are TGTACCAGCAGCGCAGGGGGCAACCCCTACAATGAGCAGTTCTTC.

This clonotype occurred a few times. This chain links TRBV4-2 with TRBJ2-3; 9 nucleotides align to TRBD2. Germline V gene data show CDR1 as LGHNA and CDR2 as YNFKEQ. This CDR3 spans 19 amino acids. V trimming: 0 bases; J trimming: 3 bases; junction bases outside the gene matches: 13. The DNA for the CDR3 is TGTGCCAGCAGCCAAGAAGGGCGGGGCGGGGGGGCCTTTACAGATACGCAGTATTTT. Its protein is CASSQEGRGGGAFTDTQYF.

This clonotype was seen at least ten times. The rearrangement uses TRBV20-1 and TRBJ2-5, with 7 positions matching TRBD2. The last part of the DNA fits TRBJ2-7 better; the J call may be wrong. CDR1 is DFQATT, CDR2 SNEGSKA, per germline (reference sequence). CDR3 length: 12 amino acids. The DNA for the CDR3 is TGCAGTGCTAGATCTACTAGCGACGAGCAGTACTTC. Amino acids: CSARSTSDEQYF.

The chain is built from TRBV20-1 and TRBJ1-1; D might be TRBD1 (6 bases). Per germline, CDR1 DFQATT and CDR2 SNEGSKA (reference sequence). The CDR3 covers 12 residues. Trimming removed 6 bases at V and 6 bases at J, with 14 bases between. CDR3 coding DNA: TGCAGTGCCCCCCGGTCAGGGGCTGAAGCTTTCTTT. Translation gives CSAPRSGAEAFF.

V gene TRBV7-2 combines with J gene TRBJ2-1; D might be TRBD1 (6 bases). The CDR3 is 13 amino acids. V was cut by 5 bases and J by 8 bases, with 13 bases left in between. The germline CDR1 and CDR2 sequences are SGHTA and FQGNSA. The CDR3 region is CASSPLQGHEQFF. The CDR3 bases are TGTGCCAGCAGCCCATTACAGGGTCATGAGCAGTTCTTC. The full variable domain, rest sourced from reference TRBV7-2 and TRBJ2-1, is GAGVSQSPSNKVTEKGKDVELRCDPISGHTALYWYRQSLGQGLEFLIYFQGNSAPDKSGLPSDRFSAERTGGSVSTLTIQRTQQEDSAVYLCASSPLQGHEQFFGPGTRLTVL.

The DNA for the CDR3 is TGTGCCAGCAGTTCGGGACTTCCCGTTGAGCCCCAGCATTTT. Translation: CASSSGLPVEPQHF. The chain employs TRBV12-3 or TRBV12-4 and TRBJ1-5, with a weak D call TRBD1 (5 bases). This CDR3 has 14 residues. V was pared by 4 bases and J by 8 bases, with 15 bases between.

As concerns this clonotype: A much larger clone lies one base from this, so it may be a read error. The V and J genes are TRBV7-6 and TRBJ2-3, with 10 bases that match TRBD2. This CDR3 comprises 17 residues. J lost 2 bases, V lost 5 bases, and 10 bases had no gene match. The V gene's germline CDR1 is SGHVS and CDR2 FNYEAQ. CDR3 protein: CASSPLSSGGPTDTQYF. DNA for the CDR3: TGTGCCAGCAGCCCCCTGTCTAGCGGGGGACCCACAGATACGCAGTATTTT.

The gene calls are TRBV7-9 and TRBJ1-1; 9 bases match TRBD1. Trimming took 11 bases from V and 10 from J; bases not matched to a gene: 14. From germline, CDR1 is SEHNR and CDR2 FQNEAQ (reference sequence). The CDR3 covers 13 residues. CDR3 DNA: TGTGCCGACAGCTTACCCGGGGGACAGGGAGCTTTCTTT. Amino acid sequence: CADSLPGGQGAFF.

This clonotype was recorded at least ten times. V usage is TRBV12-3 or TRBV12-4 and J usage is TRBJ1-2; D uncertain. The CDR3 length is 13 residues. With 1 base removed from V and 7 bases from J, the gap between germline ends came to 10 bases. CDR3 residues: CASSLENWGGYTF. The CDR3 bases are TGTGCCAGCAGTTTAGAGAATTGGGGTGGCTACACCTTC.

This clonotype was observed at least ten times. CDR3 in amino acids: CASSLGQVEETQYF. The DNA for the CDR3 is TGTGCCAGCAGCCTTGGACAGGTTGAAGAGACCCAGTACTTC. The chain recombines TRBV4-2 with TRBJ2-5, with TRBD1 matching 7 bases. Germline V gene sequence: CDR1 LGHNA, CDR2 YNFKEQ. The CDR3 is 14 residues long. Trimming at V came to 4 bases and at J to 3 bases, leaving 5 bases not matched to a gene.

The chain carries TRBV6-1 and TRBJ2-6, with TRBD1 identical over 9 bases. V lost 6 bases and J lost 0; bases outside the gene matches: 6. Germline V gene data show CDR1 as MNHNS and CDR2 as SASEGT. This CDR3 contains 17 residues. CDR3 DNA sequence: TGTGCCAGCAGGGGGACAGGGCCGGTCTCTGGGGCCAACGTCCTGACTTTC. Translating it yields CASRGTGPVSGANVLTF.

This clonotype was observed a few times. The chain links TRBV15 to TRBJ1-4; 9 nucleotides line up with TRBD1. With 1 base clipped from V and 13 bases from J, the junction kept 7 bases outside the gene matches. The CDR3 sequence is 14 residues long. The germline gives CDR1 LNHNV, CDR2 YYDKDF (reference sequence). The CDR3 DNA is TGTGCCACCAGCAGAGTCGGGACAGGGAAAGGACTGTTTTTT. It encodes CATSRVGTGKGLFF. The whole variable domain, remainder taken from reference TRBV15 and TRBJ1-4, is DAMVIQNPRYQVTQFGKPVTLSCSQTLNHNVMYWYQQKSSQAPKLLFHYYDKDFNNEADTPDNFQSRRPNTSFCFLDIRSPGLGDTAMYLCATSRVGTGKGLFFGSGTQLSVL.